A selection of T cell receptor beta chains follows, all from one sample in a study of blood T cell repertoires in COVID-19. Profiled with immunoSEQ multiplex PCR; TCRdb holds only in-frame clones, not every one. In the table there are about 15,000 clones, approximately 88% of which are singletons. The sequenced sample was peripheral blood. These receptor sequences come from a human donor in a cohort sampled during active COVID-19. CDR3s include the opening cysteine and the closing phenylalanine or tryptophan. The order of the fields is V gene, clone size, CDR3 protein. The size of a clone is reported for some rows only, either as once, few or many, or as a class for expanded clones.

>TRBV4-1|-
CASSREQRGQGVSPLHF
>TRBV9|-
CASSVGTGTEGQPQHF
>TRBV6-5|-
CASREAGSHYGYTF
>TRBV4-1|-
CASSQGSQGTQPQHF
>TRBV13|-
CASSEQGGTYNSPLHF
>TRBV7-2|-
CASSPQGAYGYTF
>TRBV5-6|-
CASSWAWTGNYEQYF
>TRBV7-9|-
CASRRQAGASPLHF
>TRBV19|-
CASSIGFQGGQPQHF
>TRBV6-5|-
CASRKRGTSHEQYF
>TRBV3-1/TRBV3-2|-
CASIGTGGRTQYF
>TRBV6-5|-
CASRQGLNTGELFF
>TRBV19|-
CASSTQGALALHF
>TRBV29-1|once
CSGLQGDYGYTF
>TRBV2|-
CASQRGINEKLFF
>TRBV7-9|-
CASSQQGNNYGYTF
>TRBV5-1|once
CASSLERGRVDEQYF
>TRBV7-8|-
CASSLADRGNQPQHF
>TRBV7-2|-
CASSLRDGYTF
>TRBV5-6|-
CASGLSSREQFF
>TRBV24-1|once
CATSEGIRTGFTDTQYF
>TRBV19|-
CASSMPGRSNQPQHF
>TRBV9|-
CASSVDKRGAPKYF
>TRBV2|few
CASRPQGSSGNTIYF
>TRBV5-4|few
CASSYATGAVFYGYTF
>TRBV5-4|-
CASSLSAGRSEKLFF
>TRBV6-1|-
CASSEGQSGSYEQYF
>TRBV6-1|few
CASSETGTGEQYF
>TRBV3-1/TRBV3-2|few
CASTSSGYSGGPYEQYF
>TRBV10-3|-
CAISENRLARDTGELFF
>TRBV7-9|-
CASRSSGNYNEQFF
>TRBV5-4|-
CASSLGVFEVAKNIQYF
>TRBV19|-
CASSPTSRGGDYGYTF
>TRBV18|-
CASSPGTDSNQPQHF
>TRBV7-2|-
CASSLAQGVGTEAFF
>TRBV19|-
CASSIRDRDSNEQFF
>TRBV2|-
CAIGQGPGGNTIYF
>TRBV5-1|few
CASGRGGNIETQYF
>TRBV19|-
CASSAGPFMNTEAFF
>TRBV24-1|-
CATSDPLAGGGNEQFF
>TRBV3-1/TRBV3-2|-
CASSQHGQPNTEAFF
>TRBV6-5|-
CASRNTGSETQYF
>TRBV5-1|-
CASSQRAGGYEQYF
>TRBV29-1|-
CSVAGLPGGGYTF
>TRBV27|once
CASSLRQPTGELFF
>TRBV11-3|-
CASSSGQTADTQYF
>TRBV7-9|-
CASSTDIFHEQFF
>TRBV6-4|-
CASSAGGGTEAFF
>TRBV9|once
CASSAHPGATNEQFF
>TRBV5-1|-
CASSLAEGARGYTF
>TRBV28|-
CASTETQGGPEAFF
>TRBV30|-
CAWAARTAQREQYF
>TRBV6-2/TRBV6-3|few
CASSYSVENSPLHF
>TRBV6-5|-
CAIPRGNQPQHF
>TRBV6-1|-
CASSGLRDSPPYNEQFF
>TRBV27|-
CASSPTRTPNEQFF
>TRBV5-1|-
CASSLERGHLYGYTF
>TRBV10-3|-
CAIRGKGTSIQGDYGYTF
>TRBV11-3|-
CASSNGQGGTEAFF
>TRBV5-6|-
CASSLGLVGGETQYF